This TCR beta chain was documented in a study of cytotoxic CD8 clonotypes in ibrutinib-treated CLL. This clone was observed a single time. V lost 4 bases and J 0 bases, leaving 10 bases between the germline ends. Germline V gene lookup returns CDR1 LNHNV and CDR2 YYDKDF (reference sequence). There are 15 residues in the CDR3. TCRdb's copy holds only in-frame clones and misses some; the assay was immunoSEQ multiplex PCR. The sample has 150,000 to 200,000 clones; more than 70% are singletons. The clonotype comes from a human donor with chronic lymphocytic leukemia. This sample comprised PBMCs, obtained at disease progression, from a patient treated with ibrutinib. The J gene is TRBJ1-5, the V gene TRBV15, with a weak D call TRBD1 (5 bases). CDR3 loop: CATSTRDSSNQPQHF. The CDR3 coding sequence is TGTGCCACCAGCACCCGGGACTCTAGCAATCAGCCCCAGCATTTT.